Following are 29 T cell receptor beta chains from one sample sequenced in a study of control samples from healthy donors and cancer patients. Only in-frame clones appear in the TCRdb table, and some are missing; sequencing was by immunoSEQ multiplex PCR. In the table there are over 150,000 clones, just under 95% of which are singletons. The sequenced sample consisted of blood. The receptor set was obtained from a middle-aged man in good health.

J is TRBJ1-1 and V is TRBV29-1; 8 bases are a match to TRBD1. Germline-derived CDR1 and CDR2 are SQVTM and ANQGSEA. The CDR3 sequence is 15 residues long. The J segment lost 1 base and the V segment lost 3 bases, leaving 7 bases of the junction unmatched. Written as DNA, the CDR3 is TGCAGCGTTGACTTGCAGGGGGCGGCGAACACTGAAGCTTTCTTT. Protein: CSVDLQGAANTEAFF.

The V gene is TRBV19, the J gene TRBJ1-6; D is uncertain. From germline, CDR1 is LNHDA and CDR2 SQIVND (reference sequence). Trimming took 3 bases from V and 7 from J, leaving 4 bases between them. CDR3 size: 12 residues. Here the CDR3 reads CASSIPNSPLHF. As DNA, the CDR3 is TGTGCCAGTAGTATTCCGAATTCACCCCTCCACTTT.

The chain has TRBV6-1 and TRBJ1-5; no clear D. The CDR3 sequence is 14 residues long. V was cut by 2 bases and J by 6 bases, with 11 bases left in between. Germline CDR1 and CDR2: MNHNS and SASEGT. CDR3 region: CASSERSLGQPQHF. In nucleotides, the CDR3 is TGTGCCAGCAGTGAACGGAGCCTGGGTCAGCCCCAGCATTTT.

The chain links TRBV6-5 to TRBJ1-1, with no clear D. CDR3 length: 11 amino acids. CDR1 MNHEY and CDR2 SVGAGI come from the germline V gene. V dropped 8 bases and J dropped 5 bases, with 9 bases sitting between them. CDR3 in amino acids: CASWWGTEAFF. CDR3 bases: TGTGCCAGCTGGTGGGGTACTGAAGCTTTCTTT.

V and J are TRBV4-1 and TRBJ1-2, with D possibly TRBD1 on 5 matching bases. The CDR3 loop spans 15 amino acids. V shed 3 bases and J shed 0 bases, with 11 bases lying between them. Germline values: CDR1 MGHRA, CDR2 YSYEKL. CDR3 in DNA: TGCGCCAGCAGCCAGAGCACAGGAGCTAACTATGGCTACACCTTC. Protein product: CASSQSTGANYGYTF.

The rearrangement links TRBV28 to TRBJ1-2, with D perhaps TRBD1 (5 bases). The CDR3 runs to 12 residues. Trimming took 2 bases from V and 8 from J, leaving 9 bases between them. The germline gives CDR1 MDHEN, CDR2 SYDVKM. The CDR3 DNA follows: TGTGCCAGCAGTTTAGCCTCAGGGGGCTACACCTTC. Protein product: CASSLASGGYTF.

A remark on this clone: The same CDR3 can be traced to other DNA sequences in this sample. The chain carries TRBV5-1 and TRBJ1-1, with TRBD1 as a possible D gene (5 bases). CDR3 length equals 13 residues. CDR1 and CDR2 (germline): SGHRS, YFSETQ. With 1 base removed from V and 5 bases from J, the gap between germline ends came to 9 bases. The CDR3 DNA reads as TGCGCCAGCAGCTTGTGGGGGGGAACTGAAGCTTTCTTT. Encoded protein: CASSLWGGTEAFF.

This clone came up once. CDR3 loop: CASSLAPLYINEKLFF. CDR3 in DNA: TGCGCCAGCAGCTTGGCCCCCCTGTATATTAATGAAAAACTGTTTTTT. The V gene is TRBV5-1, the J gene TRBJ1-4; D unclear. CDR1 is SGHRS and CDR2 is YFSETQ in the germline V gene. Trimming pared 0 bases from V and 4 bases from J, leaving 13 bases between. The CDR3 has 16 residues.

The chain carries TRBV5-8 and TRBJ2-3, with no clear D. There are 10 residues in the CDR3. Between the trimmed V and J ends, which lost 8 bases and 8 bases, there was a span of 9 bases. CDR1 SGHTS and CDR2 YDEGEE come from the germline V gene. In nucleotides, the CDR3 is TGTGCCAGTTGGTCGCTTACGCAGTATTTT. It codes for CASWSLTQYF. Full variable domain (rest looked up from reference TRBV5-8 and TRBJ2-3): EAGVTQSPTHLIKTRGQQATLRCSPISGHTSVYWYQQALGLGLQFLLWYDEGEERNRGNFPPRFSGRQFPNYSSELNVNALELEDSALYLCASWSLTQYFGPGTRLTVL.

The chain has TRBV3-1 (or the pseudogene TRBV3-2) and TRBJ1-1; TRBD1 might be the D (5 bases). The V end was cut by 0 bases, the J end by 0 bases, with 8 bases between. The CDR3 is made up of 15 amino acids. CDR1 is LGHDT, CDR2 YNNKEL, per germline (reference sequence). The CDR3 here is CASSQEWGMNTEAFF. The CDR3, as DNA: TGTGCCAGCAGCCAAGAATGGGGGATGAACACTGAAGCTTTCTTT.

The chain couples TRBV12-3 or TRBV12-4 to TRBJ2-2; unclear D gene. Trimming cost V 7 bases and J 7 bases, with 10 bases left between them. The CDR3 is 12 residues long. CDR3 loop: CASNPAIGELFF. CDR3 coding DNA: TGTGCCAGCAACCCCGCTATCGGGGAGCTGTTTTTT.

V is TRBV9 and J is TRBJ2-1; D might be TRBD2 (6 bases). CDR1 SGDLS and CDR2 YYNGEE come from the germline V gene. There are 15 residues in the CDR3. V dropped 6 bases and J dropped 4 bases, with 17 bases sitting between them. Here the CDR3 reads CASNLGGNSYNEQFF. The CDR3 DNA reads TGTGCCAGCAATCTCGGGGGAAATTCATACAATGAGCAGTTCTTC. Filled out from reference TRBV9 and TRBJ2-1, the complete variable domain reads DSGVTQTPKHLITATGQRVTLRCSPRSGDLSVYWYQQSLDQGLQFLIQYYNGEERAKGNILERFSAQQFPDLHSELNLSSLELGDSALYFCASNLGGNSYNEQFFGPGTRLTVL.

The J gene is TRBJ1-4, the V gene TRBV12-5; TRBD1 is a possible D gene (6 bases). The V end lost 6 bases, the J end lost 5 bases, and 16 bases lay between the germline ends. Germline V gives CDR1 LGHNT, CDR2 FRNRAP. The CDR3 contains 15 residues. The CDR3 loop reads CASGPWDKKNEKLFF. CDR3 DNA sequence: TGTGCTAGTGGGCCCTGGGACAAAAAAAATGAAAAACTGTTTTTT.

The V gene is TRBV20-1, the J gene TRBJ1-6; TRBD1 aligns across 9 bases. There are 15 residues in the CDR3. Germline-derived CDR1 and CDR2 are DFQATT and SNEGSKA (reference sequence). After removal of 3 bases from V and 9 bases from J, the junction contained 9 bases not matched to a gene. The CDR3 sequence is CSASETGTGSSPLHF. The CDR3 DNA sequence: TGCAGTGCTAGTGAGACCGGGACAGGGAGTTCACCCCTCCACTTT.

The CDR3 reads CASSQVGQEPYGYTF. DNA of the CDR3: TGTGCCAGCAGCCAAGTTGGACAGGAACCCTATGGCTACACCTTC. The chain links TRBV4-2 to TRBJ1-2; 7 bases agree with TRBD1. The CDR3 runs 15 residues. Germline loops: CDR1 LGHNA, CDR2 YNFKEQ. The V segment lost 1 base and the J segment 4 bases; nucleotides outside the gene matches: 6.

The V and J genes are TRBV7-9 and TRBJ1-2; D call uncertain. This CDR3 contains 17 residues. V was trimmed by 0 bases and J by 8 bases, leaving 22 bases between them. Germline values: CDR1 SEHNR, CDR2 FQNEAQ (reference sequence). The CDR3 DNA reads as TGTGCCAGCAGCTTAGCTAGTGGGGATGGCCCCAAGAGGGGCTACACCTTC. This translates into CASSLASGDGPKRGYTF.

The chain carries TRBV5-5 and TRBJ2-7, with D perhaps matching TRBD1 (6 bases). Looked up from germline, CDR1 is SGHKS and CDR2 is YYEKEE (reference sequence). The ends were cut back, 0 bases at V and 0 bases at J, with 10 bases in the middle. The CDR3 length is 15 residues. CDR3 bases: TGTGCCAGCAGCTTGGGGTACAGGGCCTCCTACGAGCAGTACTTC. It is translated as CASSLGYRASYEQYF.

The chain uses TRBV30 and TRBJ1-1, with D perhaps matching TRBD1 (5 bases). The germline V gene encodes CDR1 GTSNPN and CDR2 SVGIG (reference sequence). The CDR3 runs 14 residues. V lost 1 base, J lost 5 bases, and 14 bases lay in between. This CDR3 is CAWSDWGGWTEAFF. The CDR3 bases are TGTGCCTGGAGTGATTGGGGGGGATGGACTGAAGCTTTCTTT.

The CDR3 DNA reads TGCGCCAGCAGTCAATCTCCCAGGGAGTCAGGACAGCCCCAGCATTTT. Protein sequence: CASSQSPRESGQPQHF. The chain is built from TRBV23-1 and TRBJ1-5; TRBD1 might be the D (5 bases). TRBV23-1 is flagged as an ORF with uncertain function. Trimming left V 0 bases short and J 7 bases short, with 16 bases between. The CDR3 is 16 residues long.

The V call is TRBV2, the J call TRBJ2-4; 9 bases map to TRBD2. This CDR3 has 15 residues. V trimming: 8 bases; J trimming: 8 bases; junction bases outside the gene matches: 13. CDR1 and CDR2 from the germline V gene are SNHLY and FYNNEI. CDR3 coding DNA: TGTGCCAGCGGAGTAGCGGGGGCCCGTAGGGACATTCAGTACTTC. Translating it yields CASGVAGARRDIQYF.

The chain has TRBV19 and TRBJ2-5, with D perhaps matching TRBD1 (5 bases). The V and J ends lost 5 bases and 2 bases respectively, with 12 bases between them. The germline V gene has CDR1 LNHDA and CDR2 SQIVND (reference sequence). This CDR3 spans 14 amino acids. The chain's CDR3 is CASSGTGIQETQYF. The CDR3 bases are TGTGCCAGTAGTGGAACAGGAATACAAGAGACCCAGTACTTC.

The V call is TRBV7-3, the J call TRBJ2-5, with TRBD1 matching 7 bases. The J segment lost 5 bases and the V segment lost 6 bases, leaving 12 bases of the junction unmatched. Germline CDR1 and CDR2: SGHTA and FQGTGA. The CDR3 covers 15 residues. The CDR3 region has the DNA TGTGCCAGCAGTCCCTCGGAAGGGGGCCGGGAGACCCAGTACTTC. As protein: CASSPSEGGRETQYF.

The V gene is TRBV12-3 or TRBV12-4, the J gene TRBJ2-1; 7 bases fit TRBD2. This CDR3 spans 13 amino acids. J was trimmed by 2 bases and V by 10 bases; bases with no gene match: 5. CDR3 protein: CATTSTTYNEQFF. In DNA, the CDR3 is TGTGCCACGACTAGCACAACCTACAATGAGCAGTTCTTC.

The chain combines TRBV2 with TRBJ2-3; 9 nucleotides match TRBD2. Trimming took 6 bases from V and 0 from J; bases not matched to a gene: 7. CDR3 length equals 16 residues. The germline V gene has CDR1 SNHLY and CDR2 FYNNEI. In DNA form, the CDR3 reads TGTGCCAGCAGAGGTTGGCTAGCGGGGAGCACAGATACGCAGTATTTT. It encodes CASRGWLAGSTDTQYF.

A single count supports this clone. V is TRBV27 and J is TRBJ1-2; 9 bases agree with TRBD1. Germline lookup yields CDR1 MNHEY and CDR2 SMNVEV (reference sequence). The CDR3 consists of 12 residues. J gave up 6 bases and V 8 bases, and 4 bases lay outside the gene matches. The CDR3 coding sequence is TGTGCCAGCTGGACAGGGGTCCATGGCTACACCTTC. This gives the protein CASWTGVHGYTF.

The V and J genes are TRBV5-1 and TRBJ1-1; no definite D call. Trimming cost V 0 bases and J 0 bases, with 12 bases left between them. The CDR3 totals 16 residues. Germline CDR1 SGHRS, CDR2 YFSETQ. This CDR3 is CASSLAPGTMNTEAFF. In DNA form, the CDR3 reads TGCGCCAGCAGCTTGGCCCCGGGAACCATGAACACTGAAGCTTTCTTT.

This chain uses TRBV5-5 with TRBJ2-7; unclear D gene. Per germline, CDR1 SGHKS and CDR2 YYEKEE (reference sequence). Trimming took 3 bases from V and 2 from J, leaving 9 bases between them. The length of the CDR3 is 13 residues. DNA of the CDR3: TGTGCCAGCAGCTACTCAGTTACCTACGAGCAGTACTTC. It encodes CASSYSVTYEQYF. Based on the CDR3 plus reference TRBV5-5 and TRBJ2-7, the full variable domain is DAGVTQSPTHLIKTRGQQVTLRCSPISGHKSVSWYQQVLGQGPQFIFQYYEKEERGRGNFPDRFSARQFPNYSSELNVNALLLGDSALYLCASSYSVTYEQYFGPGTRLTVT.

The rearrangement joins TRBV2 to TRBJ1-5; the D gene is possibly TRBD1 (5 bases). Trimming pared 7 bases from V and 6 bases from J, leaving 13 bases between. CDR3 size: 13 residues. The V gene's germline CDR1 is SNHLY and CDR2 FYNNEI. The CDR3 DNA reads as TGTGCCAGCATGGGGCACCACGGTCAGCCCCAGCATTTT. It is translated as CASMGHHGQPQHF.

This chain joins TRBV21-1 and TRBJ1-3. TRBV21-1 corresponds to a pseudogene. The CDR3 sequence is 17 residues long. Here the CDR3 DNA reads TGTGCCAGCAGCCTTGGGGCCCCGGGACGCTCTGGAAACACCATATATTTT. This translates into CASSLGAPGRSGNTIYF.